This TCR beta chain was sequenced for a study of beta chain features in type 1 diabetes. Study-wide findings and caveats: Shorter TCRB CDR3s, moderately but significantly so, were found in Type 1 diabetes patients in all four CD4+ subsets. The influence of HLA type on TCRB rearrangement stayed undetermined.

A remark on this clone: As yet, its antigen is unknown.

The CDR3 is 15 residues long. The V gene lost 5 bases and the J gene lost 7 bases, with 21 bases spanning the gap. The germline gives CDR1 MDHEN, CDR2 SYDVKM. All of the isolated RNA was reverse transcribed, so expressed TCRB transcripts were sequenced. Profiled with immunoSEQ multiplex PCR; TCRdb holds only in-frame clones, not every one. The table shows around 170,000 clones, with 9% to 10% occurring only once. This clonotype was obtained from a woman younger than 45 with type 1 diabetes. Sequencing was done on a sample of central memory CD4+ T cells from blood. The V gene is TRBV28, the J gene TRBJ2-7; maybe TRBD2 (6 bases). CDR3: CASSPPGTRAGEQYF. CDR3 coding DNA: TGTGCCAGCAGTCCCCCCGGGACTCGAGCAGGAGAGCAGTACTTC.